The 9 T cell receptor beta chains reported below all come from one sample, sequenced in a study of OX40 agonist ivuxolimab in advanced cancers. Using immunoSEQ multiplex PCR, the repertoire was profiled, and TCRdb retains in-frame clones only, with some absent. The sample contains 65,000 to 75,000 clones, roughly 92% of which appear only once. The source was CD4+ or CD8+ T cells sorted from blood, collected in a trial of the OX40 agonist ivuxolimab. The receptors here all came from an adult with an advanced solid tumor such as melanoma, head and neck, liver or kidney cancer.

The V and J genes are TRBV18 and TRBJ2-7, with TRBD1 as a possible D gene (6 bases). The germline CDR1 and CDR2 sequences are KGHSH and LQKENI. Deletions cut 2 bases from V and 1 base from J, with 9 bases between. This CDR3 region has 14 residues. CDR3 amino acids: CASSPGTRSYEQYF. In DNA form, the CDR3 reads TGTGCCAGCTCACCAGGGACAAGATCCTACGAGCAGTACTTC.

This rearrangement joins TRBV12-5 to TRBJ2-5; D call uncertain. With the DNA end fitting TRBJ2-7 better, the J assignment may be wrong. The CDR3 runs 13 residues. CDR1 and CDR2 from the germline V gene are LGHNT and FRNRAP. CDR3 sequence reads: CASAEDGSYEQYF. As DNA, the CDR3 is TGTGCTAGTGCCGAAGACGGATCCTACGAGCAGTACTTC.

CDR3 in amino acids: CASSTEGQGRPYEQYF. The CDR3 coding sequence is TGTGCCAGTAGTACCGAAGGACAGGGGCGTCCATACGAGCAGTACTTC. The chain couples TRBV19 to TRBJ2-7; TRBD1 aligns across 9 bases. CDR1 is LNHDA and CDR2 is SQIVND in the germline V gene (reference sequence). The CDR3 runs to 16 residues. The J segment lost 4 bases and the V segment lost 4 bases, leaving 11 bases of the junction unmatched.

The chain employs TRBV7-2 and TRBJ2-7, with 7 positions matching TRBD1. The germline gives CDR1 SGHTA, CDR2 FQGNSA. Trimming took 5 bases from V and 6 from J; bases not matched to a gene: 4. This CDR3 has 12 residues. The CDR3 reads CASSHRQGEQYF. CDR3 DNA sequence: TGTGCCAGCAGCCACCGACAGGGCGAGCAGTACTTC.

The CDR3 nucleotides are TGCGCCAGCAGTCAACAGGGTACCGCGAACACCGGGGAGCTGTTTTTT. It encodes CASSQQGTANTGELFF. This chain connects TRBV5-1 to TRBJ2-2, with D possibly TRBD1 on 6 matching bases. The CDR3 spans 16 residues. The germline V and J ends were trimmed by 5 bases and 0 bases, with 14 bases remaining between them. Germline CDR1 SGHRS, CDR2 YFSETQ. Looking up the rest from reference TRBV5-1 and TRBJ2-2 gives the full variable domain: KAGVTQTPRYLIKTRGQQVTLSCSPISGHRSVSWYQQTPGQGLQFLFEYFSETQRNKGNFPGRFSGRQFSNSRSEMNVSTLELGDSALYLCASSQQGTANTGELFFGEGSRLTVL.

J is TRBJ1-2 and V is TRBV14, with 7 positions matching TRBD1. Germline values: CDR1 SGHDN, CDR2 FVKESK. V lost 4 bases and J lost 3; bases outside the gene matches: 2. The CDR3 has 13 residues. CDR3 in DNA: TGTGCCAGCAGCCCCGGGACAGACTATGGCTACACCTTC. This sequence encodes CASSPGTDYGYTF. The full variable domain, rest sourced from reference TRBV14 and TRBJ1-2, is EAGVTQFPSHSVIEKGQTVTLRCDPISGHDNLYWYRRVMGKEIKFLLHFVKESKQDESGMPNNRFLAERTGGTYSTLKVQPAELEDSGVYFCASSPGTDYGYTFGSGTRLTVV.

The chain has TRBV21-1 and TRBJ2-3. TRBV21-1 is designated a pseudogene. The CDR3 loop spans 11 amino acids. The DNA of the CDR3 is TGTGCCACCAATGGGATGCATACGCAGTATTTT. Translation: CATNGMHTQYF.

This chain joins TRBV6-5 and TRBJ2-5, with D hard to call. Trimming shortened V by 1 base and J by 7 bases, and 4 bases separated the two germline ends. The CDR3 covers 11 residues. Germline V gives CDR1 MNHEY, CDR2 SVGAGI. This chain's CDR3 is CASSYFATQYF. CDR3 DNA: TGTGCCAGCAGTTACTTCGCGACCCAGTACTTC.

The chain is built from TRBV5-6 and TRBJ2-1; TRBD2 is a possible D gene (6 bases). The CDR3 runs 14 residues. The V end was cut by 0 bases, the J end by 9 bases, with 13 bases between. Germline V lookup: CDR1 SGHDT, CDR2 YYEEEE. The CDR3, as DNA: TGTGCCAGCAGCTTGGCGGGGGTCCTAGGTGAGCAGTTCTTC. Its protein product is CASSLAGVLGEQFF. Filled out from reference TRBV5-6 and TRBJ2-1, the complete variable domain reads DAGVTQSPTHLIKTRGQQVTLRCSPKSGHDTVSWYQQALGQGPQFIFQYYEEEERQRGNFPDRFSGHQFPNYSSELNVNALLLGDSALYLCASSLAGVLGEQFFGPGTRLTVL.